Sequencing of this TCR beta chain was carried out in a study of PD-1 blockade in classical Hodgkin lymphoma. On the study more broadly: It was nivolumab at 3 mg/kg, given intravenously every 2 weeks, that patients received.

Study-wide results and limits: Later analyses included only patients treated at least 1 year post-ASCT. Healthy donors were reported to have higher baseline TCR diversity than newly diagnosed patients.

As for this clone: Its antigen is as yet unknown.

Clones were read by immunoSEQ multiplex PCR, and TCRdb kept only the in-frame ones, dropping some. The sample lists some 95,000 clones, around nine tenths seen once, with approximately 2.9% in the top ten. The time point is: cycle 4 day 1 (C4D1), after five to seven weeks of nivolumab. Relapse after autologous stem cell transplantation occurred in every patient, and brentuximab vedotin exposure varied. Best outcomes ranged across complete response, partial response and progressive disease. The CDR3 spans 13 residues. Germline V CDR1 and CDR2: SGHDT, YYEEEE. Trimming cost V 0 bases and J 4 bases, with 6 bases left between them.

The gene calls are TRBV5-6 and TRBJ2-3; no clear D. Specimen: peripheral blood mononuclear cells (PBMCs), collected before the fourth cycle of nivolumab. This TCR came from a human donor with classical Hodgkin lymphoma. The CDR3 nucleotides read TGTGCCAGCAGCTTGGCCCCTCCAGATACGCAGTATTTT. It encodes CASSLAPPDTQYF.